One sample yielded the 18 T cell receptor beta chains listed below, sequenced in a study of cytomegalovirus exposure and HLA in healthy donors. In the PCR, 60 Vbeta and 13 Jbeta primers were used. Produced via immunoSEQ multiplex PCR; TCRdb's table is partial and in-frame only. The sample has about 72,000 clones. Sequenced material: PBMCs. All receptors derive from a man aged 35 to 55 in good health and CMV-seronegative.

As to this clone: At one end the junction does not follow the germline gene, possibly because of a read error. The chain recombines TRBV11-1 with TRBJ2-7; tentatively, D is TRBD2 (6 bases). This CDR3 has 12 amino acids. Germline loops: CDR1 SGHAT, CDR2 FQDESV (reference sequence). The DNA for the CDR3 is TGTGCCAGCAGCTCGAACCGGGGAGGCAATTCTTTC. Translated: CASSSNRGGNSF.

The chain recombines TRBV5-6 with TRBJ1-1; 7 bases are a match to TRBD1. Germline CDR1 SGHDT, CDR2 YYEEEE. V dropped 7 bases and J dropped 2; count of bases not matched to a gene: 5. The CDR3 runs 13 residues. This CDR3 reads CASFRDRNTEAFF. The CDR3 nucleotides are TGTGCCAGCTTCCGGGACAGAAACACTGAAGCTTTCTTT. The full variable domain, with the rest looked up from reference TRBV5-6 and TRBJ1-1, is DAGVTQSPTHLIKTRGQQVTLRCSPKSGHDTVSWYQQALGQGPQFIFQYYEEEERQRGNFPDRFSGHQFPNYSSELNVNALLLGDSALYLCASFRDRNTEAFFGQGTRLTVV.

The rearrangement links TRBV6-4 to TRBJ2-3; maybe TRBD2 (6 bases). The CDR3 runs to 16 residues. Trimming stripped 2 bases from V and 4 bases from J, with 16 bases between. CDR1 and CDR2 from the germline V gene are MRHNA and SNTAGT. DNA for the CDR3: TGTGCCAGCAGTGACGACGAAAGGGGAGGTCCAGATACGCAGTATTTT. It encodes CASSDDERGGPDTQYF.

The chain carries TRBV7-9 and TRBJ1-4; tentative D call: TRBD1 (5 bases). CDR1 SEHNR and CDR2 FQNEAQ come from the germline V gene (reference sequence). Trimming pared 5 bases from V and 13 bases from J, leaving 20 bases between. CDR3 length equals 14 residues. The CDR3 sequence: CASSRDSEAVGLFF. The CDR3, as DNA: TGTGCCAGCAGCCGGGACTCGGAAGCGGTGGGACTGTTTTTT. The whole variable domain, filled in from reference TRBV7-9 and TRBJ1-4, reads DTGVSQNPRHKITKRGQNVTFRCDPISEHNRLYWYRQTLGQGPEFLTYFQNEAQLEKSRLLSDRFSAERPKGSFSTLEIQRTEQGDSAMYLCASSRDSEAVGLFFGSGTQLSVL.

This sequence joins TRBV6-6 and TRBJ2-4, with TRBD1 matching over 8 bases. With V trimmed by 6 bases and J by 9 bases, 10 bases remained unmatched. The CDR3 runs 14 residues. The V gene's germline CDR1 is MNHNY and CDR2 SVGAGI (reference sequence). Written as DNA, the CDR3 is TGTGCCAGCAGGACGGACAGGGCTTATTCCATTCAGTACTTC. Amino acids: CASRTDRAYSIQYF.

The gene calls are TRBV4-1 and TRBJ2-3; 8 bases are a match to TRBD2. After removal of 1 base from V and 5 bases from J, the junction contained 11 bases not matched to a gene. The CDR3 is 17 amino acids. In germline, CDR1 is MGHRA, CDR2 YSYEKL. The CDR3 loop is CASSQGVGGGSKDTQYF. The CDR3 DNA is TGCGCCAGCAGCCAAGGCGTCGGGGGGGGCTCGAAAGATACGCAGTATTTT.

The rearrangement links TRBV25-1 to TRBJ2-7; a possible D gene is TRBD1 (5 bases). CDR3 length: 14 residues. Looked up from germline, CDR1 is MGHDK and CDR2 is SYGVNS. The ends were cut back, 6 bases at V and 5 bases at J, with 17 bases in the middle. CDR3 bases: TGTGCCAGCAGGGCCCTAGGGGCGAACGACGAGCAGTACTTC. Translating it yields CASRALGANDEQYF.

The chain carries TRBV2 and TRBJ2-1; D remains ambiguous. Trimming removed 6 bases at V and 0 bases at J, with 12 bases between. Germline assignment: CDR1 SNHLY and CDR2 FYNNEI. The CDR3 has 15 residues. The CDR3 sequence is CASRERWSSYNEQFF. Here the CDR3 DNA reads TGTGCCAGCAGGGAACGGTGGAGCTCCTACAATGAGCAGTTCTTC. The full variable domain, completed using reference TRBV2 and TRBJ2-1, is EPEVTQTPSHQVTQMGQEVILRCVPISNHLYFYWYRQILGQKVEFLVSFYNNEISEKSEIFDDQFSVERPDGSNFTLKIRSTKLEDSAMYFCASRERWSSYNEQFFGPGTRLTVL.

In nucleotides, the CDR3 is TGTGCCAGCAGCTCCGGGACAGAGAATTCACCCCTCCACTTT. Translation: CASSSGTENSPLHF. The chain has TRBV13 and TRBJ1-6; 7 bases are a match to TRBD1. Trimming removed 4 bases from V and 7 bases from J; junction bases left unmatched: 4. CDR1 and CDR2 from the germline V gene are PRHDT and FYEKMQ (reference sequence). There are 14 residues in the CDR3.

The chain employs TRBV6-1 and TRBJ1-1; possibly TRBD1 for D (5 bases). In germline, CDR1 is MNHNS, CDR2 SASEGT. The germline V and J ends were trimmed by 8 bases and 4 bases, with 14 bases remaining between them. CDR3 length: 13 residues. Here the CDR3 DNA reads TGTGCCAGCTCTGGACAAGAGTTCACTGAAGCTTTCTTT. Translated, it gives CASSGQEFTEAFF.

The chain has TRBV9 and TRBJ1-2, with D unclear. Per germline, CDR1 SGDLS and CDR2 YYNGEE. The CDR3 consists of 13 residues. The V end was cut by 2 bases, the J end by 0 bases, with 5 bases between. In DNA form, the CDR3 reads TGTGCCAGCAGCGTCGCAGCTAACTATGGCTACACCTTC. Translation gives CASSVAANYGYTF.

V and J are TRBV6-1 and TRBJ2-7, with 9 bases aligning to TRBD2. Germline CDR1 is MNHNS and CDR2 is SASEGT. V lost 2 bases and J lost 6; bases outside the gene matches: 8. The CDR3 has 15 residues. The CDR3 DNA reads as TGTGCCAGCAGTGAACTAGGCGGGGGGGCCGGCGAGCAGTACTTC. Its protein is CASSELGGGAGEQYF.

The rearrangement links TRBV7-6 to TRBJ2-7, with 7 bases aligning to TRBD1. The CDR3 runs to 14 residues. Germline values: CDR1 SGHVS, CDR2 FNYEAQ. V shed 7 bases, J shed 2 bases, and the junction held 8 bases outside the gene matches. CDR3 loop: CASTQDRAAYEQYF. CDR3 DNA sequence: TGTGCCAGCACCCAAGACAGGGCCGCCTACGAGCAGTACTTC.

The chain joins TRBV30 to TRBJ2-4; D may be TRBD1 (6 bases). Trimming left V 3 bases short and J 5 bases short, with 11 bases between. CDR1 GTSNPN and CDR2 SVGIG come from the germline V gene (reference sequence). The CDR3 sequence is 13 residues long. The CDR3 protein is CAWRAWGQNIQYF. The DNA of the CDR3 is TGTGCCTGGAGAGCTTGGGGGCAAAACATTCAGTACTTC. The variable domain in full, with the rest retrieved from reference TRBV30 and TRBJ2-4, is SQTIHQWPATLVQPVGSPLSLECTVEGTSNPNLYWYRQAAGRGLQLLFYSVGIGQISSEVPQNLSASRPQDRQFILSSKKLLLSDSGFYLCAWRAWGQNIQYFGAGTRLSVL.

This chain links TRBV9 with TRBJ2-1, with a possible D match to TRBD2 (6 bases). The germline V gene encodes CDR1 SGDLS and CDR2 YYNGEE. V lost 5 bases, J lost 2 bases, and 17 bases lay in between. The CDR3 runs to 16 residues. Here the CDR3 reads CASSGGSGRTYNEQFF. The CDR3 region has the DNA TGTGCCAGCAGTGGCGGATCGGGGAGGACCTACAATGAGCAGTTCTTC.

The chain couples TRBV6-4 to TRBJ1-6; weak D call: TRBD1 (5 bases). Trimming took off 6 bases at V and 10 bases at J, with 16 bases between the two ends. CDR1 and CDR2 (germline): MRHNA, SNTAGT. The CDR3 contains 14 residues. Here the CDR3 DNA reads TGTGCCAGCAGCGCGGGACGGATGGAATCACCCCTCCACTTT. Protein product: CASSAGRMESPLHF.

The CDR3 spells CSVQPGLNTEAFF. The CDR3 bases are TGCAGCGTTCAGCCGGGTCTAAACACTGAAGCTTTCTTT. The chain carries TRBV29-1 and TRBJ1-1; D remains ambiguous. CDR1 is SQVTM, CDR2 ANQGSEA, per germline. V lost 5 bases to trimming and J lost 2 bases, with 12 bases between them. The CDR3 covers 13 residues.

J is TRBJ2-3 and V is TRBV5-1; TRBD1 is a possible D gene (6 bases). Trimming stripped 0 bases from V and 4 bases from J, with 12 bases between. The germline gives CDR1 SGHRS, CDR2 YFSETQ. This CDR3 contains 15 residues. DNA for the CDR3: TGCGCCAGCAGCTTGGAGGGGGTAGGCGCAGATACGCAGTATTTT. This sequence encodes CASSLEGVGADTQYF.